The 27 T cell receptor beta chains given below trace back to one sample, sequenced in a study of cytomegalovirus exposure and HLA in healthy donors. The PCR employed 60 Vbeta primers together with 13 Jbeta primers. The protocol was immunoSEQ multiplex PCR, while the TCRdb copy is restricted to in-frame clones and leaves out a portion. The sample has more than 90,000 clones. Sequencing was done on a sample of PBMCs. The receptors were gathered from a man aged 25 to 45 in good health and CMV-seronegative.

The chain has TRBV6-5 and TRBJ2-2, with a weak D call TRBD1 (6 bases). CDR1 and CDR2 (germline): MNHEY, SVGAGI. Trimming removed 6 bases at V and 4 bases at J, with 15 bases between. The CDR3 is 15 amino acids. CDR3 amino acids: CASSSGHPLTGELFF. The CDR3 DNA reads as TGTGCCAGCAGCTCGGGACATCCTCTCACCGGGGAGCTGTTTTTT.

CDR3 protein: CASSGTGFNQPQHF. The CDR3 region has the DNA TGTGCCAGTAGCGGGACAGGCTTTAATCAGCCCCAGCATTTT. This rearrangement joins TRBV19 to TRBJ1-5; 8 bases agree with TRBD1. Per germline, CDR1 LNHDA and CDR2 SQIVND (reference sequence). The CDR3 length is 14 residues. After removal of 6 bases from V and 4 bases from J, the junction contained 5 bases not matched to a gene.

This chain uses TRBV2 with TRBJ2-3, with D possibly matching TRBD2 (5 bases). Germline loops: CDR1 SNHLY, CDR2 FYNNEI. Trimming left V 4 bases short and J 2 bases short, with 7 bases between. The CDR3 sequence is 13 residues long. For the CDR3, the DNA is TGTGCCAGCAGTGTGCTAGCCACAGATACGCAGTATTTT. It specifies CASSVLATDTQYF.

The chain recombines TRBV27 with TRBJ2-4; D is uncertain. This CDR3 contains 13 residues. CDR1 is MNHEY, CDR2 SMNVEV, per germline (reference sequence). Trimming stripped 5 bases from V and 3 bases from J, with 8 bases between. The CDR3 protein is CASSQNGKNIQYF. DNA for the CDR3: TGTGCCAGCAGTCAAAACGGCAAAAACATTCAGTACTTC.

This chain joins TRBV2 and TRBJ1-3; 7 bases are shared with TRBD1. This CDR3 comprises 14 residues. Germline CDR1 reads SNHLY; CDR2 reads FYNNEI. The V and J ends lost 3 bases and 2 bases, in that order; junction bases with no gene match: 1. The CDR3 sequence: CASSEQGAGNTIYF. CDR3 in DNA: TGTGCCAGCAGTGAGCAGGGGGCTGGAAACACCATATATTTT.

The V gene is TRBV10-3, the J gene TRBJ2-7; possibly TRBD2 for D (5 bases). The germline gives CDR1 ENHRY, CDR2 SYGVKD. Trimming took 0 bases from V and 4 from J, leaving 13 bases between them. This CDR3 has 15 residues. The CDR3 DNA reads TGTGCCATCAGTGAGTCGCCGAAGGGAGCGTACGAGCAGTACTTC. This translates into CAISESPKGAYEQYF.

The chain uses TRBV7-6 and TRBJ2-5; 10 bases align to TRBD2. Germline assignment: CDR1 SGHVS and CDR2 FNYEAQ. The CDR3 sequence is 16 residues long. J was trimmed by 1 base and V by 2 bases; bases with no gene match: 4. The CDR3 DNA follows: TGTGCCAGCAGCTTACCAATAGCGGGGGGCCAAGAGACCCAGTACTTC. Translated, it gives CASSLPIAGGQETQYF.

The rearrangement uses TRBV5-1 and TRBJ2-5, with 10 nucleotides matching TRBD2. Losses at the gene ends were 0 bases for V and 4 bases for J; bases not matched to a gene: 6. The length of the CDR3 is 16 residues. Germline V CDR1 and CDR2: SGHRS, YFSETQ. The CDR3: CASSLGVAGGAETQYF. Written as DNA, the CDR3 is TGCGCCAGCAGCTTGGGGGTAGCGGGGGGCGCAGAGACCCAGTACTTC.

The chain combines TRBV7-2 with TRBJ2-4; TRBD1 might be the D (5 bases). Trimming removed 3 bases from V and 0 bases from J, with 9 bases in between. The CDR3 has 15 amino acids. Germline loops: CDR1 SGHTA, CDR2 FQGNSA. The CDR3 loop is CASSFGHQAKNIQYF. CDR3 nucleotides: TGTGCCAGCAGCTTCGGACATCAAGCCAAAAACATTCAGTACTTC.

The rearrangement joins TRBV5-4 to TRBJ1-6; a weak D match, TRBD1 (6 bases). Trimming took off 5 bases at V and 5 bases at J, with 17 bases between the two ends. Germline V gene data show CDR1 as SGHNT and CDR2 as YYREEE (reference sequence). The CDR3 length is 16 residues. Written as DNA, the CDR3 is TGTGCCAGCAGACCGGAACGGGGGGCAAATAATTCACCCCTCCACTTT. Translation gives CASRPERGANNSPLHF.

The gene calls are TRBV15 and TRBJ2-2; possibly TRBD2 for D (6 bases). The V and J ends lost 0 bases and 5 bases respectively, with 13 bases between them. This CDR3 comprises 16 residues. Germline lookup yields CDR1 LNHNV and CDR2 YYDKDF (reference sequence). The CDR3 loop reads CATSREGGRGTGELFF. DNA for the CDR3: TGTGCCACCAGCAGAGAGGGGGGACGTGGGACCGGGGAGCTGTTTTTT. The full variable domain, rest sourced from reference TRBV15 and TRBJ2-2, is DAMVIQNPRYQVTQFGKPVTLSCSQTLNHNVMYWYQQKSSQAPKLLFHYYDKDFNNEADTPDNFQSRRPNTSFCFLDIRSPGLGDTAMYLCATSREGGRGTGELFFGEGSRLTVL.

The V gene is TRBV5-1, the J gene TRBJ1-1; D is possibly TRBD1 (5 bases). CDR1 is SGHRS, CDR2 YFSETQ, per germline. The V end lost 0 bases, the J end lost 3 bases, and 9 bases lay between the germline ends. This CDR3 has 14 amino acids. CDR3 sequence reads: CASSLGGGDTEAFF. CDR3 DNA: TGCGCCAGCAGCTTGGGCGGGGGGGACACTGAAGCTTTCTTT.

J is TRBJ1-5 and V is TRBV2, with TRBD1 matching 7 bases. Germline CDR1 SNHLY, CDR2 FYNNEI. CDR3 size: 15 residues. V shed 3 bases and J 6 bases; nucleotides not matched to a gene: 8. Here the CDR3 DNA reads TGTGCCAGCAGTGACAGGGCAGGGGGAGGTCAGCCCCAGCATTTT. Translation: CASSDRAGGGQPQHF.

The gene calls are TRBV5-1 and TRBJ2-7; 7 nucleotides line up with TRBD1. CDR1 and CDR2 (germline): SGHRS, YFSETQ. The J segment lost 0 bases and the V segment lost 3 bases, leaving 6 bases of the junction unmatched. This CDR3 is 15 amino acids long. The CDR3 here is CASSSPGQHSYEQYF. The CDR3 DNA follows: TGCGCCAGCAGCTCGCCGGGACAGCACTCCTACGAGCAGTACTTC.

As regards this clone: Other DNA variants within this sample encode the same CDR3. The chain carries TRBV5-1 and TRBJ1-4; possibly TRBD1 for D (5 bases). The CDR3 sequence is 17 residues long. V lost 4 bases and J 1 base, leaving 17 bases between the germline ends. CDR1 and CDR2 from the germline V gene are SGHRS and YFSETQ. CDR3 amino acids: CASSLGGQGGTNEKLFF. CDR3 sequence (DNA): TGCGCCAGCAGCCTGGGTGGGCAGGGAGGAACTAATGAAAAACTGTTTTTT.

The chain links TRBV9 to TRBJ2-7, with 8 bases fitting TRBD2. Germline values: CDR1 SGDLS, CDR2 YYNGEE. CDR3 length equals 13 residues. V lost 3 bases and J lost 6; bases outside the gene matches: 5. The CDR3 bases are TGTGCCAGCAGCGCTTCGGGGGGGGTCGAGCAGTACTTC. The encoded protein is CASSASGGVEQYF.

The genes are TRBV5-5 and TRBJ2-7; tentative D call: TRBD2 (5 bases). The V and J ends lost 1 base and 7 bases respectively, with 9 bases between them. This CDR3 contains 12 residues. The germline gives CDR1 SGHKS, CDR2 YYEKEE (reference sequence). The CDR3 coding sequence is TGTGCCAGCAGCTTGTCCGGGGTGGAGCAGTACTTC. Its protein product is CASSLSGVEQYF. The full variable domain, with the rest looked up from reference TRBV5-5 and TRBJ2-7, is DAGVTQSPTHLIKTRGQQVTLRCSPISGHKSVSWYQQVLGQGPQFIFQYYEKEERGRGNFPDRFSARQFPNYSSELNVNALLLGDSALYLCASSLSGVEQYFGPGTRLTVT.

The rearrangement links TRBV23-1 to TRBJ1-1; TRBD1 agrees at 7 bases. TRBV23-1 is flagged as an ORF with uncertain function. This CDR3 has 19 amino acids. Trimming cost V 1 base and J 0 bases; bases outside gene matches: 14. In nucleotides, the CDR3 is TGCGCCAGCAGTCAATACACGACAGGGAAGAGCCTCATGAACACTGAAGCTTTCTTT. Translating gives CASSQYTTGKSLMNTEAFF.

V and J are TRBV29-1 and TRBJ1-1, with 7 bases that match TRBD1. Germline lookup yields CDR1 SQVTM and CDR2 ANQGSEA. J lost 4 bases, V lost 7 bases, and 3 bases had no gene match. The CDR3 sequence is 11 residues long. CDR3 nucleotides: TGCAGCGGACAGGGAGGCACTGAAGCTTTCTTT. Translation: CSGQGGTEAFF. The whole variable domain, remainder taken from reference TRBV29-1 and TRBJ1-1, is SAVISQKPSRDICQRGTSLTIQCQVDSQVTMMFWYRQQPGQSLTLIATANQGSEATYESGFVIDKFPISRPNLTFSTLTVSNMSPEDSSIYLCSGQGGTEAFFGQGTRLTVV.

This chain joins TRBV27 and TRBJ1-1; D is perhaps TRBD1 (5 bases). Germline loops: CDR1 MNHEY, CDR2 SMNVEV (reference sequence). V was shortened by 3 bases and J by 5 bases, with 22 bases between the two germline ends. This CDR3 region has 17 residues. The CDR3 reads CASSFRVSGAMRTEAFF. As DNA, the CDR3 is TGTGCCAGCAGTTTTAGAGTGAGCGGGGCCATGAGGACTGAAGCTTTCTTT.

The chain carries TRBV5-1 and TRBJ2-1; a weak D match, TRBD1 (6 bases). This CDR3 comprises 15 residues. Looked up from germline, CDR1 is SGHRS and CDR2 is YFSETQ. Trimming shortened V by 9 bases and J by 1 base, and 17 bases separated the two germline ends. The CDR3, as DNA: TGCGCCACCGGGGTCCTCACAGGGTCCTACAATGAGCAGTTCTTC. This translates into CATGVLTGSYNEQFF. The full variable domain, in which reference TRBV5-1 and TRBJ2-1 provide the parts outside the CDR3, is KAGVTQTPRYLIKTRGQQVTLSCSPISGHRSVSWYQQTPGQGLQFLFEYFSETQRNKGNFPGRFSGRQFSNSRSEMNVSTLELGDSALYLCATGVLTGSYNEQFFGPGTRLTVL.

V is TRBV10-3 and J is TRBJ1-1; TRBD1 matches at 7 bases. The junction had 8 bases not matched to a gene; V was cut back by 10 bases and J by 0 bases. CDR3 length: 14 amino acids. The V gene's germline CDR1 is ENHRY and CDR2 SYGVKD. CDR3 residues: CATKEGAVNTEAFF. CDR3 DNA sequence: TGTGCCACAAAAGAGGGGGCCGTGAACACTGAAGCTTTCTTT.

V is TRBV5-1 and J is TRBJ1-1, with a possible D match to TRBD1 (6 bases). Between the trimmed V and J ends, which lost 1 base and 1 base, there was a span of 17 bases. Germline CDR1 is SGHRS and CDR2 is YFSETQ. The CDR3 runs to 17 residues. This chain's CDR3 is CASSLNPRDRRNTEAFF. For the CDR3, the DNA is TGCGCCAGCAGCTTGAATCCTCGAGACAGGAGGAACACTGAAGCTTTCTTT.

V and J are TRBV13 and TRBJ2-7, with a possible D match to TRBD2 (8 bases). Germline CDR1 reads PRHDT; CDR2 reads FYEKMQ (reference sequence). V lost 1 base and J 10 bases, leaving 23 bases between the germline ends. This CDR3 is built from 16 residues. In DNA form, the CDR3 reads TGTGCCAGCAGCTTAGAGGGGGCTAGCGGGCTTCTGGGACAGTACTTC. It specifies CASSLEGASGLLGQYF.

The CDR3 sequence: CASSYSPGGTEAFF. The CDR3 DNA reads TGTGCCAGCAGTTACTCTCCGGGGGGCACTGAAGCTTTCTTT. The rearrangement uses TRBV6-5 and TRBJ1-1; perhaps TRBD1 as D (5 bases). The CDR3 has 14 residues. Germline V gene lookup returns CDR1 MNHEY and CDR2 SVGAGI. Trimming removed 0 bases from V and 4 bases from J, with 9 bases in between.

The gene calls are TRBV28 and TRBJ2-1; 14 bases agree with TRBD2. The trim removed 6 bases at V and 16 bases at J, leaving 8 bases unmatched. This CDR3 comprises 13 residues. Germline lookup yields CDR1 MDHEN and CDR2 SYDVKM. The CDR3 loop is CASSPGLAGAPFF. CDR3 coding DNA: TGTGCCAGCAGCCCGGGACTAGCGGGGGCCCCTTTCTTC.

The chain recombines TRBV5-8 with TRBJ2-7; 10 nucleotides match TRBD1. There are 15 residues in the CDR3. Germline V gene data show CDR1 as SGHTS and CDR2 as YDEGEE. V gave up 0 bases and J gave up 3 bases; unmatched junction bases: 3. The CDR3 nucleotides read TGTGCCAGCAGCTTGGGGACAGGGGGTTTCTACGAGCAGTACTTC. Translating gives CASSLGTGGFYEQYF. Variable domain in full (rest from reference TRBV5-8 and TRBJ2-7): EAGVTQSPTHLIKTRGQQATLRCSPISGHTSVYWYQQALGLGLQFLLWYDEGEERNRGNFPPRFSGRQFPNYSSELNVNALELEDSALYLCASSLGTGGFYEQYFGPGTRLTVT.